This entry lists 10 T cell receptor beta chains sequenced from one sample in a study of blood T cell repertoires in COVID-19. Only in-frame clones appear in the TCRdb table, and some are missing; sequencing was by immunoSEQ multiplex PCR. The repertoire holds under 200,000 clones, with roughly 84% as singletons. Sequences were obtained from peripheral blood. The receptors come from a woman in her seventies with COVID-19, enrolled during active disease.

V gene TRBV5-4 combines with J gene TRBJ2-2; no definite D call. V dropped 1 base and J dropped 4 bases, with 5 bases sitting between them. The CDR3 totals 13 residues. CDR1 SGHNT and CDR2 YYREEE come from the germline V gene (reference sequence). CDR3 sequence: CASSLRSTGELFF. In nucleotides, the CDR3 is TGTGCCAGCAGCTTGCGCAGCACCGGGGAGCTGTTTTTT.

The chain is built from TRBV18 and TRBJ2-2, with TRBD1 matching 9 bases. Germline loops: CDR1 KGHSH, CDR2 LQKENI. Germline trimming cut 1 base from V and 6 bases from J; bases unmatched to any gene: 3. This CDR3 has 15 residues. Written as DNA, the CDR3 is TGTGCCAGCTCACCACGGGACAGGGATCCCGGGGAGCTGTTTTTT. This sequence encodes CASSPRDRDPGELFF.

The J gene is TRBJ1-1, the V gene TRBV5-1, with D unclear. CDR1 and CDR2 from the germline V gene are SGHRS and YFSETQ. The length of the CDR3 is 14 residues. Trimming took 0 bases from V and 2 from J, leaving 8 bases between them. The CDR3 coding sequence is TGCGCCAGCAGCTTGGGTGAGGCAAACACTGAAGCTTTCTTT. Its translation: CASSLGEANTEAFF. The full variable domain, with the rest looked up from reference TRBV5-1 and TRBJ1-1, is KAGVTQTPRYLIKTRGQQVTLSCSPISGHRSVSWYQQTPGQGLQFLFEYFSETQRNKGNFPGRFSGRQFSNSRSEMNVSTLELGDSALYLCASSLGEANTEAFFGQGTRLTVV.

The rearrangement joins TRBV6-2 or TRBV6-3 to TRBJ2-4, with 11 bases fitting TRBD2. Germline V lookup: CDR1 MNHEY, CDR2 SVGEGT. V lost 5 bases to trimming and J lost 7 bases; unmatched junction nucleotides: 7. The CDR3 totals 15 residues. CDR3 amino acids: CASSRPTSGGNIQYF. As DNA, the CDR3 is TGTGCCAGCAGTCGCCCTACTAGCGGGGGTAACATTCAGTACTTC.

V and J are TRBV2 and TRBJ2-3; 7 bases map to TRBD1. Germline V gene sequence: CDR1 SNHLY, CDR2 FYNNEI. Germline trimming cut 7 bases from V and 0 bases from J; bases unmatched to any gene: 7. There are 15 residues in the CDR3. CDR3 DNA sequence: TGTGCCAGCAAAATGAGGGGACAGAGCACAGATACGCAGTATTTT. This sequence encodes CASKMRGQSTDTQYF.

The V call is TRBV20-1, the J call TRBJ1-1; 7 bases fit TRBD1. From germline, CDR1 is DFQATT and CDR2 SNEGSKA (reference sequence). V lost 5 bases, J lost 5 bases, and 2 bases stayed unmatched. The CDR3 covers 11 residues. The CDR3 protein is CSAFRGTEAFF. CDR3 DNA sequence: TGCAGTGCTTTCAGGGGGACTGAAGCTTTCTTT.

DNA for the CDR3: TGTGCCAGCAGCCCCGGGACAGGGGATTACGAGCAGTACTTC. Amino acids: CASSPGTGDYEQYF. This chain joins TRBV7-6 and TRBJ2-7; 10 nucleotides line up with TRBD1. The length of the CDR3 is 14 residues. CDR1 SGHVS and CDR2 FNYEAQ come from the germline V gene. The V segment lost 5 bases and the J segment 4 bases; nucleotides outside the gene matches: 5.

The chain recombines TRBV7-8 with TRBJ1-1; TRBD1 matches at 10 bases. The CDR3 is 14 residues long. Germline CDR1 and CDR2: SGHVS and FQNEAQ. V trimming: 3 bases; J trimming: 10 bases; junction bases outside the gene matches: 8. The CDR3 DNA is TGTGCCAGCAGCTTGGACAGGGGGACAAGGGTAGCTTTCTTT. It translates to CASSLDRGTRVAFF.

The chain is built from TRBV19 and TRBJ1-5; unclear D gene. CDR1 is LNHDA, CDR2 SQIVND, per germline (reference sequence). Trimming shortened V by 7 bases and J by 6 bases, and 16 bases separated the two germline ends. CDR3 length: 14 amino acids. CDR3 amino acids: CASTSSWVAQPQHF. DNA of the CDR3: TGTGCCAGTACCTCTAGTTGGGTGGCTCAGCCCCAGCATTTT.

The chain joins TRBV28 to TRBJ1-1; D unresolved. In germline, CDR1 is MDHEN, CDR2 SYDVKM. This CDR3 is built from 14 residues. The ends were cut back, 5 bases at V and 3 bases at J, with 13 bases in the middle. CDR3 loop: CASSKGGSYTEAFF. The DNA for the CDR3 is TGTGCCAGCAGTAAAGGAGGGTCCTACACTGAAGCTTTCTTT.